This T cell receptor beta chain was sequenced during a study of molecular identifiers for immune sequencing clone quantification. Overall study: In replicates, RNA taken from around 20,000 or 100,000 naive CD8 cells was divided five ways, and four portions underwent sequencing.

Bulk TCR libraries were made with methods that had been previously described and with listed TCR primers. One entry per CDR3 protein results from TCRdb running MiXCR on the PCR reads. In the table there are approximately 90,000 distinct CDR3 sequences, around a fifth of which are singletons. Germline V gene data show CDR1 as MNHEY and CDR2 as SMNVEV (reference sequence). V lost 4 bases, J lost 6 bases, and 8 bases stayed unmatched. The length of the CDR3 is 15 residues. Construction of naive CD8 libraries employed roughly 20,000 to 1,000,000 sorted cells together with 10%, 30% or 50% RNA. At least ten counts were recorded for this clonotype.

Sequencing used naive CD8+ T cells from blood, with Jurkat cell RNA spiked in. Subset defined: FACS-sorted CD8+CD4-CCR7+CD45RA+ naive T cells. The TCR sequence derives from a human donor in good health. Some libraries in this study had Jurkat cell RNA spiked in. The rearrangement uses TRBV27 and TRBJ1-5; 8 bases fit TRBD1. The CDR3 DNA sequence: TGTGCCAGCAGTTCACGCTCAGGGGGCCTTCAGCCCCAGCATTTT. This sequence encodes CASSSRSGGLQPQHF.